This TCR beta chain was observed in a study of low-dose radiotherapy and immunotherapy resistance in tumors (dated by TCRdb to the early 2020s). Background on the whole study: In Cohort 1, 0.5 Gy per fraction was delivered every 2 weeks, and a total PTV dose of 6.5 Gy was prescribed. Aspirin 300 mg was taken orally once daily by patients for four cycles, starting on cycle 1 day 1. Every two weeks, patients got intravenous cyclophosphamide at 200 mg/m2, given one day ahead of each radiation and immunotherapy administration. The translational analysis covered eight patients: three from the first dose cohort and the first five from the second dose cohort. The trial did not randomize participants into treatment groups. Patients were given nivolumab as a 240 mg flat dose every two weeks and ipilimumab at 1 mg/kg every six weeks, with both drugs delivered intravenously. Patients in Cohort 2 were given 1 Gy per fraction every two weeks, for a total of 13 Gy across 26 weeks.

This sample was sequenced with an Illumina HiSeq 2500. To make first-strand cDNA, Superscript III was used along with a set of TRAV- and TRBV-specific primers so that both the TCRalpha and TCRbeta chains were covered. TCRs were amplified with Phusion for around 20 PCR cycles using a constant-region primer together with the adapter attached to the V primers. The MessageAmp II aRNA Amplification Kit was used to amplify the isolated mRNA, with in vitro transcription run for 16 hours at 37 degrees C. The Dynabeads mRNA DIRECT Purification Kit was used to isolate the mRNA for TCR sequencing. Indexed Illumina adapters were added in a second Phusion PCR of approximately 27 cycles, after which AMPure XP beads were used to purify the products. In the source study's methods: Custom Perl scripts pooled TCR sequences encoding the same protein, removed out-of-frame sequences and computed each clonotype's abundance. Any TCR sequence backed by just one read was left out of the analysis. Among the metrics used to describe the repertoires were Shannon entropy, Gini index, clonality, richness, and the frequency of TCRs shared between repertoires. Using fastp trimming at Q25 and MiXCR clonotype assembly, TCRdb reanalyzed the public sequencing data and kept in-frame beta chains. Records with the same CDR3 protein are collapsed into one entry carrying the most frequent genes and DNA. In this record, the V and J calls reflect TCRdb's handling and not the investigators' own analysis. The sample table holds about 58,000 distinct CDR3 sequences, of which about 23% were seen once. Approximately 6.4% of the sample belongs to the ten largest clones.

As to this clonotype: Its target antigen remains unknown. The record has no base qualities; no much larger clone is one base away.

From the cysteine up to the phenylalanine, the CDR3 has a length of 16 residues. Only the CDR3 DNA is retained, 48 bases long and in frame from the first base. The germline ends are 17 bases apart after V is trimmed by 6 bases and J by 2 bases. The time point label for this specimen denotes: after trial treatment. The treatment or condition label corresponds to: LDRT plus nivolumab, ipilimumab, low-dose cyclophosphamide and aspirin (RACIN trial). Donors were enrolled in RACIN, a single-arm phase I dose-escalation trial in which nivolumab, ipilimumab, aspirin, low-dose cyclophosphamide and low-dose radiotherapy were combined. Patients were eligible if they had advanced solid tumors that were TIL-negative.

The source was PBMCs, collected after low-dose radiotherapy plus immunotherapy. The clonotype comes from a male donor with prostate cancer. The chain is encoded by TRBV12-3 or TRBV12-4 joined to TRBJ2-1; the D segment could be TRBD2, given 6 matching bases. The nucleotides read TGTGCCAGCAGCCTAAGGCGGCTAGCGCCCTACAATGAGCAGTTCTTC. Its translation is CASSLRRLAPYNEQFF.